The next 15 T cell receptor beta chains were all read from a single sample in a study of blood T cell repertoires in COVID-19. The table came from immunoSEQ multiplex PCR; TCRdb's copy has only in-frame clones and leaves some out. Of roughly 200,000 clones listed, 75% to 90% were seen once; the top ten hold just under 8.5%. The sequencing sample was made of peripheral blood. The receptors stem from a woman aged 60-70 years with acute or convalescent COVID-19.

The chain recombines TRBV10-1 with TRBJ2-1; D not resolved. Deletions cut 2 bases from V and 8 bases from J, with 16 bases between. The germline V gene has CDR1 WNHNN and CDR2 SYGVQD (reference sequence). This CDR3 is 15 amino acids long. This CDR3 is CASSESGRGLDEQFF. DNA for the CDR3: TGCGCCAGCAGTGAGAGTGGTCGCGGCTTGGATGAGCAGTTCTTC.

V gene TRBV3-1 (or the pseudogene TRBV3-2) combines with J gene TRBJ2-7; 8 bases match TRBD1. The CDR3 is made up of 15 amino acids. The trim removed 1 base at V and 0 bases at J, leaving 2 bases unmatched. Germline values: CDR1 LGHDT, CDR2 YNNKEL (reference sequence). CDR3 residues: CASSQGTGGSYEQYV. Here the CDR3 DNA reads TGTGCCAGCAGCCAAGGAACAGGGGGCTCCTACGAGCAGTACGTC.

This clone was counted a few times. The chain has TRBV2 and TRBJ1-1; tentatively, D is TRBD1 (5 bases). CDR1 is SNHLY, CDR2 FYNNEI, per germline. CDR3 size: 14 residues. Deletions cut 6 bases from V and 7 bases from J, with 18 bases between. CDR3 protein: CASSTLGGIDEAFF. The CDR3 DNA is TGTGCCAGCAGCACCCTTGGGGGGATAGATGAAGCTTTCTTT.

J is TRBJ2-7 and V is TRBV21-1; the table's D call of TRBD2 was not tested on the DNA. TRBV21-1 is described as a pseudogene. The CDR3 runs to 17 residues. CDR3 sequence reads: CASSKVLVAGLAYEQYV. The CDR3 region has the DNA TGTGCCAGCAGCAAAGTACTAGTGGCGGGATTAGCCTACGAGCAGTACGTC.

This clone was counted only a few times. As DNA, the CDR3 is TGTGCCAGCAGCTTATGGGGCCTGAACACTGAAGCTTTCTTT. Translating it yields CASSLWGLNTEAFF. V gene TRBV7-6 combines with J gene TRBJ1-1; tentatively, D is TRBD1 (5 bases). The germline V and J ends were trimmed by 2 bases and 0 bases, with 7 bases remaining between them. The CDR3 covers 14 residues. Germline CDR1 SGHVS, CDR2 FNYEAQ.

Worth noting for this clone: Other DNA variants within this sample encode the same CDR3. This chain joins TRBV15 and TRBJ2-5, with D possibly TRBD1 on 5 matching bases. V lost 1 base, J lost 1 base, and 7 bases lay in between. The CDR3 contains 14 residues. Germline V gene lookup returns CDR1 LNHNV and CDR2 YYDKDF (reference sequence). The CDR3 is CATSRGGAQETQYF. The CDR3 nucleotides read TGTGCCACCAGCAGAGGTGGGGCCCAAGAGACCCAGTACTTC.

This sequence joins TRBV28 and TRBJ2-3, with TRBD2 matching 9 bases. CDR3 size: 15 residues. V lost 4 bases, J lost 5 bases, and 7 bases stayed unmatched. Looked up from germline, CDR1 is MDHEN and CDR2 is SYDVKM. The CDR3 is CASSSMREGIDTQYF. CDR3 DNA: TGTGCCAGCAGTTCAATGCGGGAGGGGATAGATACGCAGTATTTT.

The chain combines TRBV6-2 or TRBV6-3 with TRBJ2-3, with D possibly being TRBD2 (6 bases). This CDR3 has 15 amino acids. CDR1 is MNHEY and CDR2 is SVGEGT in the germline V gene. V lost 5 bases and J 0 bases, leaving 12 bases between the germline ends. The CDR3, as DNA: TGTGCCAGCAGTGTCGCTAGCGATAGCACAGATACGCAGTATTTT. Encoded protein: CASSVASDSTDTQYF.

Only one count was recorded for this clone. This chain joins TRBV27 and TRBJ2-1; TRBD2 matches at 9 bases. Germline V gene sequence: CDR1 MNHEY, CDR2 SMNVEV (reference sequence). V shed 6 bases and J 7 bases; nucleotides not matched to a gene: 7. The CDR3 loop spans 14 amino acids. CDR3 residues: CASSAGGPENEQFF. The CDR3 DNA sequence: TGTGCCAGCAGCGCGGGAGGGCCGGAAAATGAGCAGTTCTTC.

The rearrangement links TRBV5-1 to TRBJ2-1, with 9 bases identical to TRBD2. Germline trimming cut 7 bases from V and 6 bases from J; bases unmatched to any gene: 2. The length of the CDR3 is 12 residues. Looked up from germline, CDR1 is SGHRS and CDR2 is YFSETQ. The CDR3 loop reads CASGAGGNEQFF. CDR3 DNA: TGCGCCAGCGGAGCGGGGGGCAATGAGCAGTTCTTC.

The chain uses TRBV18 and TRBJ2-2, with D maybe TRBD2 (6 bases). Germline V gene data show CDR1 as KGHSH and CDR2 as LQKENI. V lost 3 bases and J 6 bases, leaving 17 bases between the germline ends. This CDR3 comprises 16 residues. The CDR3 region has the DNA TGTGCCAGCTCACCCAGGACTACCGCTTCGTCCGGGGAGCTGTTTTTT. Protein product: CASSPRTTASSGELFF. The full variable domain, with the rest looked up from reference TRBV18 and TRBJ2-2, is NAGVMQNPRHLVRRRGQEARLRCSPMKGHSHVYWYRQLPEEGLKFMVYLQKENIIDESGMPKERFSAEFPKEGPSILRIQQVVRGDSAAYFCASSPRTTASSGELFFGEGSRLTVL.

The chain combines TRBV30 with TRBJ2-1; 8 bases fit TRBD2. Germline trimming cut 0 bases from V and 12 bases from J; bases unmatched to any gene: 7. This CDR3 has 13 amino acids. Per germline, CDR1 GTSNPN and CDR2 SVGIG (reference sequence). DNA of the CDR3: TGTGCCTGGAGTGTAGCGGGAGTTCCATGGCAGTTCTTC. It codes for CAWSVAGVPWQFF.

The rearrangement uses TRBV7-9 and TRBJ1-2, with 8 positions matching TRBD1. V gave up 1 base and J gave up 6 bases; unmatched junction bases: 4. Germline CDR1 reads SEHNR; CDR2 reads FQNEAQ (reference sequence). The CDR3 runs to 14 residues. CDR3 amino acids: CASSLDRGGNGYTF. CDR3 DNA: TGTGCCAGCAGCTTAGACAGGGGGGGAAATGGCTACACCTTC.

This CDR3 is CASSEGATRGSGNTIYF. CDR3 bases: TGTGCCAGCAGTGAAGGGGCCACGAGAGGGTCTGGAAACACCATATATTTT. The chain carries TRBV2 and TRBJ1-3; D remains ambiguous. The CDR3 is 17 amino acids. Trimming removed 1 base at V and 1 base at J, with 14 bases between. Germline V gives CDR1 SNHLY, CDR2 FYNNEI.

The J gene is TRBJ1-5, the V gene TRBV10-3; TRBD1 matches at 7 bases. This CDR3 has 14 residues. In germline, CDR1 is ENHRY, CDR2 SYGVKD. V trimming: 2 bases; J trimming: 7 bases; junction bases outside the gene matches: 5. The CDR3 nucleotides read TGTGCCATCAGTGAGGGTAGACAGGGCCAGCCCCAGCATTTT. Encoded protein: CAISEGRQGQPQHF.